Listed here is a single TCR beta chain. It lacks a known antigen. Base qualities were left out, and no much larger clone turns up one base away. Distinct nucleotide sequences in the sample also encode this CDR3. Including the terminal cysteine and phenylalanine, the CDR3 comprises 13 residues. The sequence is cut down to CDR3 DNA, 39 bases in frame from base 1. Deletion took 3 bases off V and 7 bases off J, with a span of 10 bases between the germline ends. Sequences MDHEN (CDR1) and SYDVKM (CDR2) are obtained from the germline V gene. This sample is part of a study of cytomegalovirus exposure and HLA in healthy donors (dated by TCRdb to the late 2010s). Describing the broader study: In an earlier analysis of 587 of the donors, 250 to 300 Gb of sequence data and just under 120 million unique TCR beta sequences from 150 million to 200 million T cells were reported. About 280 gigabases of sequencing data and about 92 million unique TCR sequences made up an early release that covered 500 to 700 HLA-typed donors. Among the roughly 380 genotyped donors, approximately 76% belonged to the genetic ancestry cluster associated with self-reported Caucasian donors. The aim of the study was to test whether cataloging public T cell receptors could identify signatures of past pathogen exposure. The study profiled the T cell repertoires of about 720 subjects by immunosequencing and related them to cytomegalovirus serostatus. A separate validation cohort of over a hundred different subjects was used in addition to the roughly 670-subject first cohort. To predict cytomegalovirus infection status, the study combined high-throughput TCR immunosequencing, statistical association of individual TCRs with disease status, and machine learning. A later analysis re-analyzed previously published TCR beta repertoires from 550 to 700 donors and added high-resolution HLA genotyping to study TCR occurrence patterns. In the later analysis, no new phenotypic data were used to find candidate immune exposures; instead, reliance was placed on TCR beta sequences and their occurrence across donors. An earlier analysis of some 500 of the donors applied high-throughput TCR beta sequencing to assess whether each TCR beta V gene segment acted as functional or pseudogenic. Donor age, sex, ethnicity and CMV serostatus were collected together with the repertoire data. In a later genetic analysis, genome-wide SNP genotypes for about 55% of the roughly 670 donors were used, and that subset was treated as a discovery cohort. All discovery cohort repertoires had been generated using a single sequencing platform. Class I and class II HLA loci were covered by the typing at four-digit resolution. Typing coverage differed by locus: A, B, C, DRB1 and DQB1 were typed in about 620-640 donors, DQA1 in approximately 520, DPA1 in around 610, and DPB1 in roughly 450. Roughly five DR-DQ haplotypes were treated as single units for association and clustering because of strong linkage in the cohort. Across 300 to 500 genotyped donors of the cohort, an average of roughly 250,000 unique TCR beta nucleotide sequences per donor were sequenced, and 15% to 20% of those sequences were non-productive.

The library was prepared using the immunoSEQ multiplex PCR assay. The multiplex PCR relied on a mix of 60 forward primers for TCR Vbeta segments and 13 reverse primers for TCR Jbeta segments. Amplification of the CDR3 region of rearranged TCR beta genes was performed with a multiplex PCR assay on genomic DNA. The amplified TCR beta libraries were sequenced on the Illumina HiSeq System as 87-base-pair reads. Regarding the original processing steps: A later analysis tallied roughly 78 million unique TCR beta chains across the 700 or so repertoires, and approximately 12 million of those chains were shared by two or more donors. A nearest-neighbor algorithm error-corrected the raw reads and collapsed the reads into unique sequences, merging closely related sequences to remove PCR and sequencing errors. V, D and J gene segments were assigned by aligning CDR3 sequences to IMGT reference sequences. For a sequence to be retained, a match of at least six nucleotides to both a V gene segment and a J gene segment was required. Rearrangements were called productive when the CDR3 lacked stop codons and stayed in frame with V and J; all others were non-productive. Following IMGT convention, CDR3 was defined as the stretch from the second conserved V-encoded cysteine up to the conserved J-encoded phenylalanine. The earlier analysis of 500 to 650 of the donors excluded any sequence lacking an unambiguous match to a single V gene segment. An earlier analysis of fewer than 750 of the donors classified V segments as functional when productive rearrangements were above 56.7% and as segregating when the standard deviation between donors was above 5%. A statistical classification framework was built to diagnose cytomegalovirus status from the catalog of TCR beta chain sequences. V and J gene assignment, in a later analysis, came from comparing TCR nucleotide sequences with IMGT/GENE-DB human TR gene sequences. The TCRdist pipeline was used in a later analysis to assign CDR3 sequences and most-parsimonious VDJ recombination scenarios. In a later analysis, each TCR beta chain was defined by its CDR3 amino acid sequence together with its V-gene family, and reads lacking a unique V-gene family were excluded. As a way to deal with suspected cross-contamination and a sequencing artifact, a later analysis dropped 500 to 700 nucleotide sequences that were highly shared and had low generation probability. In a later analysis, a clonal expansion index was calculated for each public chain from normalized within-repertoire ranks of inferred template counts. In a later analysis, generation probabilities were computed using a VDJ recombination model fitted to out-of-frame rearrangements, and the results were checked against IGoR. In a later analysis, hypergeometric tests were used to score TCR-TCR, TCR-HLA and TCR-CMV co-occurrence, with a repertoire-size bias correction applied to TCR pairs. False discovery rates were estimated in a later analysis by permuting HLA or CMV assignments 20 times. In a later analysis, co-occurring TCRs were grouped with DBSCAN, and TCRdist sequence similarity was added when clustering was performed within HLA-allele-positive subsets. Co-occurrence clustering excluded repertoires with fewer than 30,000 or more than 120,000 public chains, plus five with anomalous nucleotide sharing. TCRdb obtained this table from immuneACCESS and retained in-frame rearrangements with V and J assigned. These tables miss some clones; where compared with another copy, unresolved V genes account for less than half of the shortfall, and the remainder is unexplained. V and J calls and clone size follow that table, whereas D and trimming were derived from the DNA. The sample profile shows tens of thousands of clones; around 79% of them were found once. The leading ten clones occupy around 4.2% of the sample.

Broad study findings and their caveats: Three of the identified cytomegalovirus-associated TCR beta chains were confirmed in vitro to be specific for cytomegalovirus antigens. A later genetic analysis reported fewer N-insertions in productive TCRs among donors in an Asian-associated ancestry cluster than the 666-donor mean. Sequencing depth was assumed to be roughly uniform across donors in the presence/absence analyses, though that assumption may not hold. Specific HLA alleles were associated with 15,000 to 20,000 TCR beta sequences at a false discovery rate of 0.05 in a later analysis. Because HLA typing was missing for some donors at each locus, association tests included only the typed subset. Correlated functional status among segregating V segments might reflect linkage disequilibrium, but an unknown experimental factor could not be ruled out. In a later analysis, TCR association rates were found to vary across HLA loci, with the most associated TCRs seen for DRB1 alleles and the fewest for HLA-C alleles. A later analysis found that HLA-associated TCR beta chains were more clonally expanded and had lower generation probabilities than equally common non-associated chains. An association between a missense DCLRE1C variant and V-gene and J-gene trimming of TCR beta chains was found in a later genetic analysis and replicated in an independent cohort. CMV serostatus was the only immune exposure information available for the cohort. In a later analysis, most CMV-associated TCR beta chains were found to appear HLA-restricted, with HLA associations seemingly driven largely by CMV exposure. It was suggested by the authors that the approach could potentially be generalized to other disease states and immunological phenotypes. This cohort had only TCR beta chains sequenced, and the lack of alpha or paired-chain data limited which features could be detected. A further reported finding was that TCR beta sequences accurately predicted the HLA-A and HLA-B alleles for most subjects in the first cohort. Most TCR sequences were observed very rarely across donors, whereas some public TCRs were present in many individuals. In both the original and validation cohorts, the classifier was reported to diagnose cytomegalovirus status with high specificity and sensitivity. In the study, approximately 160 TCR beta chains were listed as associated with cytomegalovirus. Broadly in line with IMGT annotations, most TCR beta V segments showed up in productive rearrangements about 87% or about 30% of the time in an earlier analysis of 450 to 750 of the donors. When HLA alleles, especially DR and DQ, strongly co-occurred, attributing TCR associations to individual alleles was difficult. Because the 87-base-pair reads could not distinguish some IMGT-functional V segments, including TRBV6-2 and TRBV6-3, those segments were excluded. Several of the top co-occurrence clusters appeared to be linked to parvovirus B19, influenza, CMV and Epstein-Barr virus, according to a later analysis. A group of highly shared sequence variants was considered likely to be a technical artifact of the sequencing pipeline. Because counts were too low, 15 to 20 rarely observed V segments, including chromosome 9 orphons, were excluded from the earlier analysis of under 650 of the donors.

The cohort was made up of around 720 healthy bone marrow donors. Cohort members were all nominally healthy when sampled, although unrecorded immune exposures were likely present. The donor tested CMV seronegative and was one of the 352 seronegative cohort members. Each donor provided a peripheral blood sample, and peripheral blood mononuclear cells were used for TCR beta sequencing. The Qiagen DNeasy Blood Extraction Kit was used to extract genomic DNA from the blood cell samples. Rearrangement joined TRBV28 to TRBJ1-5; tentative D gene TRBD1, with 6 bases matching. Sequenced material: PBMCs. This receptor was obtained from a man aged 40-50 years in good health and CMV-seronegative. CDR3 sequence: CASSFGGGQPQHF. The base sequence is TGTGCCAGCAGTTTTGGGGGCGGACAGCCCCAGCATTTT.